Below, 3 T cell receptor beta chains from the same sample are listed, as sequenced in a study of T-cell memory formation after mild COVID-19. In TCRdb, the 5' RACE reads were re-called with MiXCR into one record per CDR3 protein. This repertoire shows fewer than 700,000 distinct CDR3 sequences, about a fifth found once; its top ten account for 7.5% to 9.5%. Sequencing was performed on PBMCs or a T cell subset sorted from them (not recorded which). The receptor source for this set is an adult woman who had mild COVID-19 (a few samples of this study predate the infection). Cell type and time point are not known.

The chain couples TRBV7-2 to TRBJ2-2; 8 bases agree with TRBD2. The CDR3 extends over 16 amino acids. Per germline, CDR1 SGHTA and CDR2 FQGNSA. V trimming: 4 bases; J trimming: 5 bases; junction bases outside the gene matches: 9. The chain's CDR3 is CASSSSGPLRTGELFF. The CDR3 DNA follows: TGTGCCAGCAGCTCTAGCGGGCCCCTGCGGACCGGGGAGCTGTTTTTT.

This clonotype appeared a few times. J is TRBJ2-1 and V is TRBV20-1; 9 nucleotides align to TRBD2. CDR1 DFQATT and CDR2 SNEGSKA come from the germline V gene (reference sequence). The trim removed 0 bases at V and 10 bases at J, leaving 10 bases unmatched. CDR3 length: 15 amino acids. As DNA, the CDR3 is TGCAGTGCTAGAGATTCCAGCGGGGGGCTCAACGAGCAGTTCTTC. Protein: CSARDSSGGLNEQFF.

The chain is built from TRBV12-3 or TRBV12-4 and TRBJ1-1, with D perhaps TRBD1 (5 bases). The V and J ends lost 5 bases and 4 bases respectively, with 11 bases between them. This CDR3 is 13 amino acids long. The CDR3: CASSDRPSTEAFF. The CDR3 DNA reads as TGTGCCAGCAGTGACAGACCGTCCACTGAAGCTTTCTTT.